These T cell receptor beta chains were read from a single sample in a study of cytomegalovirus exposure and HLA in healthy donors. Clones were read by immunoSEQ multiplex PCR, and TCRdb kept only the in-frame ones, dropping some. The sample lists 85,000 to 90,000 clones, approximately 96% occurring once. Sequencing input: PBMCs. The receptors originated from a young man in good health and CMV-seronegative. CDR3s include the opening cysteine and the closing phenylalanine or tryptophan. Fields, in order: CDR3 length, D gene, J gene, V gene, clone size, CDR3 DNA, CDR3 protein. A D gene is named only where the DNA matches it firmly. A clone size is listed for some rows: how often the clone was seen (once, few, many), or a class if it is expanded.

cdr3_length: 13
d_call: .
j_call: TRBJ2-7
v_call: TRBV6-6
clone_size: .
cdr3_nt: TGTGCCAGCAGTGCCCCAGGGGTCTGGGAGCAGTACTTC
cdr3_aa: CASSAPGVWEQYF

cdr3_length: 14
d_call: TRBD2
j_call: TRBJ2-7
v_call: TRBV6-5
clone_size: .
cdr3_nt: TGTGCCAGCAGCCTGGGGGGGTTCTCCTACGAGCAGTACTTC
cdr3_aa: CASSLGGFSYEQYF

cdr3_length: 14
d_call: TRBD1
j_call: TRBJ1-5
v_call: TRBV19
clone_size: .
cdr3_nt: TGTGCCAGTAGTCGGACAGGGGGGAATCAGCCCCAGCATTTT
cdr3_aa: CASSRTGGNQPQHF

cdr3_length: 14
d_call: .
j_call: TRBJ1-4
v_call: TRBV28
clone_size: .
cdr3_nt: TGTGCCAGCAGTTCGGGGGGTCACCCAGGGTTCGTGGTTTTT
cdr3_aa: CASSSGGHPGFVVF

cdr3_length: 13
d_call: .
j_call: TRBJ2-3
v_call: TRBV7-6
clone_size: .
cdr3_nt: TGTGCCAGCAGCCAGGCGGGGCCGGATACGCAGTATTTT
cdr3_aa: CASSQAGPDTQYF

cdr3_length: 14
d_call: TRBD1
j_call: TRBJ2-5
v_call: TRBV29-1
clone_size: .
cdr3_nt: TGCAGCGTTGTGACAGGGGGCTTCCATGAGACCCAGTACTTC
cdr3_aa: CSVVTGGFHETQYF

cdr3_length: 16
d_call: TRBD1
j_call: TRBJ2-3
v_call: TRBV7-9
clone_size: .
cdr3_nt: TGTGCCAGCAGCTTCCAGGTTACAGGGGGCGCTGGGACGCAGTATTTT
cdr3_aa: CASSFQVTGGAGTQYF

cdr3_length: 14
d_call: .
j_call: TRBJ2-1
v_call: TRBV6-6
clone_size: .
cdr3_nt: TGTGCCAGCAGCTACCAACGGGAGATTGATGAGCAGTTCTTC
cdr3_aa: CASSYQREIDEQFF

cdr3_length: 13
d_call: .
j_call: TRBJ1-3
v_call: TRBV30
clone_size: .
cdr3_nt: TGTGCCTGGAGTGTACTAAATGGAAACACCATATATTTT
cdr3_aa: CAWSVLNGNTIYF

cdr3_length: 21
d_call: TRBD2
j_call: TRBJ2-1
v_call: TRBV4-2
clone_size: .
cdr3_nt: TGTGCCAGCAGCCAAGATGAGCGGGCTAGCGGGAGGGCAGCCTCCTACAATGAGCAGTTCTTC
cdr3_aa: CASSQDERASGRAASYNEQFF

cdr3_length: 14
d_call: TRBD2
j_call: TRBJ2-7
v_call: TRBV28
clone_size: .
cdr3_nt: TGTGCCAGCAGTCCTGCCGGGACTAGCTACGAGCAGTACTTC
cdr3_aa: CASSPAGTSYEQYF

cdr3_length: 16
d_call: .
j_call: TRBJ1-5
v_call: TRBV7-8
clone_size: .
cdr3_nt: TGTGCCAGCAGCTTAAAGGTCAGGGGTAGCAATCAGCCCCAGCATTTT
cdr3_aa: CASSLKVRGSNQPQHF

cdr3_length: 14
d_call: .
j_call: TRBJ2-3
v_call: TRBV5-6
clone_size: .
cdr3_nt: TGTGCCAGCAGCTTGGAAGAGGGCACAGATACGCAGTATTTT
cdr3_aa: CASSLEEGTDTQYF

cdr3_length: 13
d_call: .
j_call: TRBJ1-5
v_call: TRBV30
clone_size: .
cdr3_nt: TGTGCCTGGAGACCAGGACACAATCAGCCCCAGCATTTT
cdr3_aa: CAWRPGHNQPQHF

cdr3_length: 15
d_call: TRBD1
j_call: TRBJ2-1
v_call: TRBV15
clone_size: once
cdr3_nt: TGTGCCACCAGCAGGGCCGGGACAGAGAACAATGAGCAGTTCTTC
cdr3_aa: CATSRAGTENNEQFF

cdr3_length: 14
d_call: TRBD2
j_call: TRBJ2-3
v_call: TRBV9
clone_size: .
cdr3_nt: TGTGCCAGCAGCACAGCGGGAGGCACAGATACGCAGTATTTT
cdr3_aa: CASSTAGGTDTQYF

cdr3_length: 18
d_call: TRBD1
j_call: TRBJ2-1
v_call: TRBV18
clone_size: .
cdr3_nt: TGTGCCAGCTCACCGACAGAGGGGACAGGGGGCTCCTACAATGAGCAGTTCTTC
cdr3_aa: CASSPTEGTGGSYNEQFF

cdr3_length: 14
d_call: TRBD1
j_call: TRBJ2-7
v_call: TRBV28
clone_size: .
cdr3_nt: TGTGCCAGCAGTTCTCCGGGACAGAGGTACGAGCAGTACTTC
cdr3_aa: CASSSPGQRYEQYF

cdr3_length: 15
d_call: TRBD1
j_call: TRBJ1-2
v_call: TRBV6-5
clone_size: .
cdr3_nt: TGTGCCAGCAGTTACTCGGGGACAGGGACCTATGGCTACACCTTC
cdr3_aa: CASSYSGTGTYGYTF

cdr3_length: 15
d_call: .
j_call: TRBJ1-1
v_call: TRBV10-3
clone_size: .
cdr3_nt: TGTGCCATCAGTGAGGGTATAGGGAGGAACACTGAAGCTTTCTTT
cdr3_aa: CAISEGIGRNTEAFF

cdr3_length: 17
d_call: .
j_call: TRBJ1-3
v_call: TRBV10-2
clone_size: .
cdr3_nt: TGCGCCAGCAGTGAAGAGGGCCGGTCCCTTTTGGGAAACACCATATATTTT
cdr3_aa: CASSEEGRSLLGNTIYF

cdr3_length: 14
d_call: .
j_call: TRBJ1-5
v_call: TRBV27
clone_size: .
cdr3_nt: TGTGCCAGCAAACTATCAGGGATTAATCAGCCCCAGCATTTT
cdr3_aa: CASKLSGINQPQHF

cdr3_length: 15
d_call: .
j_call: TRBJ2-4
v_call: TRBV27
clone_size: .
cdr3_nt: TGTGCCAGCAGTTCCCATACAGGGGGGGGAAACATTCAGTACTTC
cdr3_aa: CASSSHTGGGNIQYF

cdr3_length: 14
d_call: TRBD1
j_call: TRBJ2-3
v_call: TRBV19
clone_size: once
cdr3_nt: TGTGCCAGTAGTCGGCAGGGGGCGACAGATACGCAGTATTTT
cdr3_aa: CASSRQGATDTQYF

cdr3_length: 15
d_call: TRBD2
j_call: TRBJ2-7
v_call: TRBV19
clone_size: .
cdr3_nt: TGTGCCAGTAGTATGGGGGGAGGGTCCTCCTACGAGCAGTACTTC
cdr3_aa: CASSMGGGSSYEQYF

cdr3_length: 18
d_call: TRBD2
j_call: TRBJ2-3
v_call: TRBV28
clone_size: .
cdr3_nt: TGTGCCAGCAGGACAACCTTAGGAGCGGGAGGGATTACAGATACGCAGTATTTT
cdr3_aa: CASRTTLGAGGITDTQYF

cdr3_length: 16
d_call: TRBD1
j_call: TRBJ2-3
v_call: TRBV7-9
clone_size: .
cdr3_nt: TGTGCCAGCAGCTTAGCGAACAGGGGTGGTACAGATACGCAGTATTTT
cdr3_aa: CASSLANRGGTDTQYF

cdr3_length: 15
d_call: TRBD1
j_call: TRBJ1-4
v_call: TRBV27
clone_size: .
cdr3_nt: TGTGCCAGCAGTTTATCTGGGGACAGGGCGGAAAAACTGTTTTTT
cdr3_aa: CASSLSGDRAEKLFF

cdr3_length: 15
d_call: TRBD2
j_call: TRBJ2-2
v_call: TRBV27
clone_size: .
cdr3_nt: TGTGCCAGCAGGGTAGCGGGGATGAACACCGGGGAGCTGTTTTTT
cdr3_aa: CASRVAGMNTGELFF

cdr3_length: 17
d_call: TRBD2
j_call: TRBJ2-1
v_call: TRBV14
clone_size: once
cdr3_nt: TGTGCCAGCAGCCAATGGCGTAGCGGGAGTCTGTACAATGAGCAGTTCTTC
cdr3_aa: CASSQWRSGSLYNEQFF

cdr3_length: 15
d_call: .
j_call: TRBJ2-3
v_call: TRBV9
clone_size: .
cdr3_nt: TGTGCCAGCAGCTTTTCTAGGGGGAGCACAGATACGCAGTATTTT
cdr3_aa: CASSFSRGSTDTQYF

cdr3_length: 16
d_call: TRBD2
j_call: TRBJ2-1
v_call: TRBV25-1
clone_size: .
cdr3_nt: TGTGCCAGCAGAAAAGGTGGGAGCGGGAGGGCCGGTGAGCAGTTCTTC
cdr3_aa: CASRKGGSGRAGEQFF

cdr3_length: 18
d_call: TRBD2
j_call: TRBJ2-2
v_call: TRBV13
clone_size: .
cdr3_nt: TGTGCCAGCAGCTCCACGTTATTTATCGGGGGGAGTACCGGGGAGCTGTTTTTT
cdr3_aa: CASSSTLFIGGSTGELFF

cdr3_length: 16
d_call: TRBD1
j_call: TRBJ1-3
v_call: TRBV28
clone_size: .
cdr3_nt: TGTGCCAGCCTGCCGAGCGGACAGGGGTACGGAAACACCATATATTTT
cdr3_aa: CASLPSGQGYGNTIYF

cdr3_length: 15
d_call: TRBD1
j_call: TRBJ1-2
v_call: TRBV28
clone_size: .
cdr3_nt: TGTGCCAGCGGGGCGGGAACAGGGGGCATGTTAGGCTACACCTTC
cdr3_aa: CASGAGTGGMLGYTF

cdr3_length: 16
d_call: TRBD1
j_call: TRBJ2-3
v_call: TRBV7-3
clone_size: .
cdr3_nt: TGTGCCAGCAGCTTAATTGGGGGACAGGGCACAGATACGCAGTATTTT
cdr3_aa: CASSLIGGQGTDTQYF

cdr3_length: 14
d_call: TRBD2
j_call: TRBJ2-1
v_call: TRBV9
clone_size: .
cdr3_nt: TGTGCCAGCAGGAGGACTAGCGGTTCCAATGAGCAGTTCTTC
cdr3_aa: CASRRTSGSNEQFF

cdr3_length: 17
d_call: .
j_call: TRBJ2-3
v_call: TRBV14
clone_size: .
cdr3_nt: TGTGCCAGCAGCCAAGATCGGGGCGGCCGGGGACAAGATACGCAGTATTTT
cdr3_aa: CASSQDRGGRGQDTQYF

cdr3_length: 17
d_call: .
j_call: TRBJ2-6
v_call: TRBV5-6
clone_size: .
cdr3_nt: TGTGCCAGCTCCCCCCGTGTGTCAGGTTGGGGGGCCAACGTCCTGACTTTC
cdr3_aa: CASSPRVSGWGANVLTF

cdr3_length: 15
d_call: TRBD1
j_call: TRBJ1-1
v_call: TRBV11-2
clone_size: .
cdr3_nt: TGTGCCAGCAGCTCCTCCGACAGGGGTGACACTGAAGCTTTCTTT
cdr3_aa: CASSSSDRGDTEAFF